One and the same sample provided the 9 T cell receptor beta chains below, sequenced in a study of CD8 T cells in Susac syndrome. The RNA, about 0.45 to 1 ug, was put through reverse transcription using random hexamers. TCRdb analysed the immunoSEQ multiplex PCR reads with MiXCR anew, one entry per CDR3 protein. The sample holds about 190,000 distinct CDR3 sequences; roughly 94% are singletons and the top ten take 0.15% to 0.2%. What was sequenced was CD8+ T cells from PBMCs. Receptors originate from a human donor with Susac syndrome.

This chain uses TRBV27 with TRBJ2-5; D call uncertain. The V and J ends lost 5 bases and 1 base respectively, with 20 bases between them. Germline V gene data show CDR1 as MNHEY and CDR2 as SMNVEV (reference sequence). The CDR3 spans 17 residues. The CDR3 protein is CASSPFPPRLRQETQYF. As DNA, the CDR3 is TGTGCCAGCAGTCCATTTCCCCCGAGGTTGCGCCAAGAGACCCAGTACTTC.

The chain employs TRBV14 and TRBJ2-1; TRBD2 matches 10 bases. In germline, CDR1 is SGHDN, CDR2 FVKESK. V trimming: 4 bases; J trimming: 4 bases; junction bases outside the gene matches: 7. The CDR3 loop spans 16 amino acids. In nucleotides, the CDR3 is TGTGCCAGCAGCCCCGCCCGGGGACTAGCGTACAATGAGCAGTTCTTC. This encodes CASSPARGLAYNEQFF.

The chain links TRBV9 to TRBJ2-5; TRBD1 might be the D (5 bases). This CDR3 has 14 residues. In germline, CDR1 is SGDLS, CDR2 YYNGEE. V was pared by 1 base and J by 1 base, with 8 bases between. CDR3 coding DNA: TGTGCCAGCAGCGTATTCGACAGCCAAGAGACCCAGTACTTC. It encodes CASSVFDSQETQYF.

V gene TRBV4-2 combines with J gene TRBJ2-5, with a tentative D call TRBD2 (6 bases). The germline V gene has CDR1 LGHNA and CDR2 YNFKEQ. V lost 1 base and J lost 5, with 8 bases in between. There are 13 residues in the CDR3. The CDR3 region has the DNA TGTGCCAGCAGCCAAGTGCTAGCGGAGACCCAGTACTTC. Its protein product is CASSQVLAETQYF.

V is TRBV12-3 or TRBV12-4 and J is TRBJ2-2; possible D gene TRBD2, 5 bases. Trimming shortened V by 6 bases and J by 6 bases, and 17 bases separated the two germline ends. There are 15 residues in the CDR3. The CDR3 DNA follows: TGTGCCAGCAGAATAGCGTCAACCCGGGCCGGGGAGCTGTTTTTT. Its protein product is CASRIASTRAGELFF.

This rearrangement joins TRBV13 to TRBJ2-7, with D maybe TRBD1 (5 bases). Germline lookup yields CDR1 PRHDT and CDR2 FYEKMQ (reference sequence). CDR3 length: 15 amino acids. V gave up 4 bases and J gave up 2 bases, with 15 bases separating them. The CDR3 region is CASSSRQSLAYEQYF. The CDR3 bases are TGTGCCAGCAGCTCCAGACAGAGCTTAGCCTACGAGCAGTACTTC.

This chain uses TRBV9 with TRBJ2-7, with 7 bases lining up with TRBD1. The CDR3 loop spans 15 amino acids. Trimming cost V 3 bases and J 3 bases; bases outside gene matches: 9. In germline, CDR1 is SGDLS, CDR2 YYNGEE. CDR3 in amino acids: CASSAIGTDNYEQYF. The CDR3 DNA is TGTGCCAGCAGCGCCATCGGGACAGATAACTACGAGCAGTACTTC.

The CDR3 coding sequence is TGCGCCAGCAGCTTTTCCAGCGGGGGGCACTCCTACGAGCAGTACTTC. Translated, it gives CASSFSSGGHSYEQYF. This chain uses TRBV5-1 with TRBJ2-7, with 9 bases lining up with TRBD2. V shed 2 bases and J 0 bases; nucleotides not matched to a gene: 6. CDR1 is SGHRS and CDR2 is YFSETQ in the germline V gene. The CDR3 has 16 residues.

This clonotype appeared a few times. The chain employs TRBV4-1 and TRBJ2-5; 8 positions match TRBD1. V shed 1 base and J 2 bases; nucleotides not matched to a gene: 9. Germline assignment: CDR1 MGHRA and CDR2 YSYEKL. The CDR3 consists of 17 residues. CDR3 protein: CASSQGTQGVGQETQYF. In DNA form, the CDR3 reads TGCGCCAGCAGCCAAGGGACACAGGGGGTAGGGCAAGAGACCCAGTACTTC.